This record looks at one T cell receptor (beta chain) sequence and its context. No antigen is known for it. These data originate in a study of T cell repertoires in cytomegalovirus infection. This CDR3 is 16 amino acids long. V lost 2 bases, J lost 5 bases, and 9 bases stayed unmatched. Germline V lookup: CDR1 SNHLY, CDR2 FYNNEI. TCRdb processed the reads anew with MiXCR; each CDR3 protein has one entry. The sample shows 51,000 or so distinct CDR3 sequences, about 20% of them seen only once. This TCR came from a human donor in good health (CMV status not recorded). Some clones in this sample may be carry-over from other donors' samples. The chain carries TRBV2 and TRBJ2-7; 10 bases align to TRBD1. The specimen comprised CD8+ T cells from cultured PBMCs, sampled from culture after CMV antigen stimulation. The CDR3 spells CASSEMARQGANEQYF. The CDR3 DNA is TGTGCCAGCAGTGAAATGGCGCGACAGGGGGCCAACGAGCAGTACTTC.